This T cell receptor (beta chain) was found in a study of shared clonotypes between healthy human individuals. The method was immunoSEQ multiplex PCR; TCRdb's version includes in-frame clones alone and lacks a portion of them. The sample lists roughly 2 million clones; less than 95% were seen once. The CDR3 sequence is 14 residues long. Germline-derived CDR1 and CDR2 are SGHTA and FQGNSA. The V and J ends lost 3 bases and 4 bases respectively, with 11 bases between them. This clone was seen once. Naive CD8 cells lacked CD45RO and underwent positive selection for CCR7, leaving out terminally differentiated effector memory CD45RA+ cells.

V usage is TRBV7-2 and J usage is TRBJ2-3; TRBD1 is a possible D gene (5 bases). Sequenced sample: naive CD8+ T cells sorted from blood. The origin of this receptor is a man between 18 and 29 years old in good health. The CDR3 region is CASSFGQGADTQYF. The CDR3 coding sequence is TGTGCCAGCAGCTTCGGGCAGGGCGCAGATACGCAGTATTTT.